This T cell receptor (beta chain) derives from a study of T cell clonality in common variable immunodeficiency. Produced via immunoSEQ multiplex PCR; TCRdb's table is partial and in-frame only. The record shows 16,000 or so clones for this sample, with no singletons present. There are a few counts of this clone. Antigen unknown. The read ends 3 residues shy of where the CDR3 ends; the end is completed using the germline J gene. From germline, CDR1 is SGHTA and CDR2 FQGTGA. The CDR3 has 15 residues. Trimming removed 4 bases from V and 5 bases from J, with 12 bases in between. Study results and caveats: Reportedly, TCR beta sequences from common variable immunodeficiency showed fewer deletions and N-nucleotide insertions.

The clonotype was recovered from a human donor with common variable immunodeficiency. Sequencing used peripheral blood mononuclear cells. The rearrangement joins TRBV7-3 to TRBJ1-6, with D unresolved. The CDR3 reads CASSYLLVHNSPLHF. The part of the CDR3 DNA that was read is TGTGCCAGCAGCTACTTGCTGGTCCATAATTCACCC.